This T cell receptor (beta chain) is from a study of shared clonotypes between healthy human individuals. Each donor was a Caucasian adult residing in Nashville, Tennessee. The V end was cut by 11 bases, the J end by 7 bases, with 9 bases between. CDR1 and CDR2 from the germline V gene are MGHRA and YSYEKL. The CDR3 loop spans 11 amino acids. Repertoires were generated with immunoSEQ multiplex PCR, while TCRdb's copy carries only in-frame clones and drops some. The sample consists of about 320,000 clones, roughly 91% of them appearing once. The sequenced sample consisted of memory CD8+ T cells sorted from blood. Subset in this sample: CD45RO+ cells pooled with CCR7-negative TemRA cells. The receptor comes from a man in his late teens or twenties in good health. The V gene is TRBV4-1, the J gene TRBJ1-6; D is uncertain. Here the CDR3 DNA reads TGCGCCGTGGGTGGCAATTCACCCCTCCACTTT. Amino acid sequence: CAVGGNSPLHF.